One and the same sample provided the 13 T cell receptor beta chains below, sequenced in a study of response to subunit inactivated influenza vaccine. One entry per CDR3 protein results from TCRdb running MiXCR on the RT-PCR reads. The sample has fewer than 650,000 distinct CDR3 sequences; 13% are singletons. The specimen comprised PBMCs from blood, sampled roughly 45 days after vaccination. The receptors originated from a man aged 50 to 59 who received an inactivated influenza vaccine.

The chain recombines TRBV7-2 with TRBJ1-5; 7 bases align to TRBD1. V lost 6 bases to trimming and J lost 2 bases; unmatched junction nucleotides: 10. The CDR3 extends over 16 amino acids. CDR1 and CDR2 (germline): SGHTA, FQGNSA. The CDR3 here is CASRQTGMVGNQPQHF. Written as DNA, the CDR3 is TGTGCCAGCAGGCAGACAGGGATGGTAGGCAATCAGCCCCAGCATTTT.

The genes are TRBV29-1 and TRBJ2-1; D uncertain. V was trimmed by 4 bases and J by 4 bases, leaving 14 bases between them. Per germline, CDR1 SQVTM and CDR2 ANQGSEA. The CDR3 is 14 residues long. The CDR3 region is CSVGVRAAYNEQFF. The CDR3 nucleotides read TGCAGCGTTGGGGTTAGGGCAGCTTACAATGAGCAGTTCTTC.

This clonotype was counted many times. This chain uses TRBV12-3 or TRBV12-4 with TRBJ2-1, with D possibly TRBD2 on 6 matching bases. The CDR3 is 11 residues long. V was trimmed by 5 bases and J by 12 bases, leaving 11 bases between them. The CDR3 protein is CASSGDSRQFF. The CDR3 bases are TGTGCCAGCAGTGGGGACTCCAGGCAGTTCTTC.

V is TRBV4-1 and J is TRBJ1-1; D unclear. The CDR3 is 14 amino acids. Germline V gene lookup returns CDR1 MGHRA and CDR2 YSYEKL. V shed 3 bases and J shed 4 bases, with 12 bases lying between them. In DNA, the CDR3 is TGCGCCAGCAGCCAGACGGCAGGTTTCACTGAAGCTTTCTTT. Translation: CASSQTAGFTEAFF.

The J gene is TRBJ2-2, the V gene TRBV12-3 or TRBV12-4; TRBD2 agrees at 8 bases. This CDR3 is 18 amino acids long. V dropped 5 bases and J dropped 0; count of bases not matched to a gene: 11. The CDR3, as DNA: TGTGCCAGCAGTCCTCAGAACCCGGGACTAGCGAACACCGGGGAGCTGTTTTTT. Protein sequence: CASSPQNPGLANTGELFF.

This clonotype has a handful of counts. The V gene is TRBV7-2, the J gene TRBJ2-7; TRBD2 aligns across 9 bases. This CDR3 comprises 17 residues. The V and J ends lost 6 bases and 3 bases, in that order; junction bases with no gene match: 15. Germline loops: CDR1 SGHTA, CDR2 FQGNSA. The CDR3 DNA reads as TGTGCCAGCAGTCAAAGTAGCGGGAGTGTGAGAATCTACGAGCAGTACTTC. Protein product: CASSQSSGSVRIYEQYF.

The chain couples TRBV5-5 to TRBJ1-2; possible D gene TRBD1, 5 bases. Per the germline V gene, CDR1 is SGHKS and CDR2 is YYEKEE (reference sequence). CDR3 size: 17 residues. Trimming took 0 bases from V and 2 from J, leaving 17 bases between them. In nucleotides, the CDR3 is TGTGCCAGCAGCTTGGCGGGTCATGGGACGGGGAACTATGGCTACACCTTC. Its translation: CASSLAGHGTGNYGYTF.

The chain uses TRBV5-1 and TRBJ2-2; maybe TRBD2 (5 bases). The germline V gene encodes CDR1 SGHRS and CDR2 YFSETQ. CDR3 length: 13 amino acids. Trimming removed 5 bases from V and 6 bases from J, with 11 bases in between. CDR3: CASRSRAAGELFF. In DNA, the CDR3 is TGCGCCAGCAGATCCAGAGCGGCCGGGGAGCTGTTTTTT.

This clonotype was counted ten times or more. The V and J genes are TRBV20-1 and TRBJ1-1; tentative D call: TRBD1 (5 bases). The CDR3 covers 14 residues. Trimming cost V 3 bases and J 1 base, with 12 bases left between them. Germline V gene lookup returns CDR1 DFQATT and CDR2 SNEGSKA (reference sequence). The CDR3 region is CSARWGGKNTEAFF. The CDR3, as DNA: TGCAGTGCTAGGTGGGGGGGAAAGAACACTGAAGCTTTCTTT.

This clonotype was picked up many times. The chain is built from TRBV5-1 and TRBJ2-7; D possibly corresponds to TRBD1 (6 bases). The CDR3 consists of 15 residues. Trimming shortened V by 2 bases and J by 0 bases, and 12 bases separated the two germline ends. Germline values: CDR1 SGHRS, CDR2 YFSETQ. DNA of the CDR3: TGCGCCAGCAGCTTACAGGGTAGGAGCTCCTACGAGCAGTACTTC. It yields the protein CASSLQGRSSYEQYF.

The CDR3 is CASSYRGLFDEQFF. The CDR3, as DNA: TGTGCCAGCAGTTACAGGGGGCTTTTTGATGAGCAGTTCTTC. The V call is TRBV6-5, the J call TRBJ2-1, with 7 bases identical to TRBD1. Germline trimming cut 2 bases from V and 8 bases from J; bases unmatched to any gene: 6. The CDR3 totals 14 residues. From germline, CDR1 is MNHEY and CDR2 SVGAGI.

This clonotype turned up a few times. The V gene is TRBV20-1, the J gene TRBJ1-2; TRBD1 is a possible D gene (6 bases). Trimming took 1 base from V and 1 from J, leaving 10 bases between them. The CDR3 length is 14 residues. CDR1 and CDR2 from the germline V gene are DFQATT and SNEGSKA (reference sequence). Here the CDR3 DNA reads TGCAGTGCTAGAGCGGCAGGGGATAACTATGGCTACACCTTC. It specifies CSARAAGDNYGYTF.

This clonotype occurred a few times. This sequence joins TRBV6-5 and TRBJ2-5; the D gene is possibly TRBD2 (6 bases). Germline assignment: CDR1 MNHEY and CDR2 SVGAGI. CDR3 length: 14 residues. V dropped 2 bases and J dropped 3 bases, with 10 bases sitting between them. The CDR3: CASSYVGGKETQYF. CDR3 nucleotide sequence: TGTGCCAGCAGTTACGTGGGAGGCAAAGAGACCCAGTACTTC.